These T cell receptor beta chains were read from a single sample in a study of regulatory T cells in long-lasting Graves disease. One entry per CDR3 protein results from TCRdb running MiXCR on the multiplex PCR reads. Of 350,000 to 450,000 distinct CDR3 sequences listed, more than 20% were seen once; the top ten hold around 21%. This sample comprised peripheral blood mononuclear cells (PBMCs), obtained when the disease was refractory, from a patient treated with antithyroid drugs. Receptors were obtained from a female donor with Graves disease. Each CDR3 is given with its conserved first and last residue. D genes are given only for firm matches. Expanded clones get a size class; other rows say once, few or many, or leave the size out.

J gene	V gene	clone size	D gene	CDR3 DNA	CDR3 protein
TRBJ2-7	TRBV30	-	-	TGTGCCTGGAGAAGGAGGGGCAGCTCCTACGAGCAGTACTTC	CAWRRRGSSYEQYF
TRBJ1-4	TRBV4-3	-	-	TGCGCCAGCAGCCCTGGAGTCCCGGGACGTGTTGAAAAACTGTTTTTT	CASSPGVPGRVEKLFF
TRBJ2-7	TRBV7-9	once	-	TGTGCCAGCAGCCCCGTCCCTACCAACGAGCAGTACTTC	CASSPVPTNEQYF
TRBJ2-3	TRBV20-1	-	TRBD2	TGCAGTGCTCCGACTAGCGACACAGATACGCAGTATTTT	CSAPTSDTDTQYF
TRBJ1-6	TRBV7-3	-	-	TGTGCCAGCAGCCCAAGACATCAGGCTAATTCACCCCTCCACTTT	CASSPRHQANSPLHF
TRBJ2-7	TRBV20-1	-	TRBD2	TGCAGTGCGCTGACTAGCCACCCCTACGAGCAGTACTTC	CSALTSHPYEQYF
TRBJ1-2	TRBV28	-	-	TGTGCCAGCAGTTCCCCGGGACAACTCTATGGCTACACCTTC	CASSSPGQLYGYTF
TRBJ2-2	TRBV3-1	few	-	TGTGCCAGCAGCCGCGAACTCTTCGACACCGGGGAGCTGTTTTTT	CASSRELFDTGELFF
TRBJ2-5	TRBV28	many	-	TGTGCCAGCAGTTTATTGTCCGGGGGACAAGAGACCCAGTACTTC	CASSLLSGGQETQYF
TRBJ2-5	TRBV30	many	-	TGTGCCTGGACAGTGGGGGAAGAGACCCAGTACTTC	CAWTVGEETQYF
TRBJ1-5	TRBV15	-	-	TGTGCCACAGGGAGTCAGCCCCAGCATTTT	CATGSQPQHF
TRBJ2-7	TRBV12-3/TRBV12-4	-	-	TGTGCCGGCAGTTGGGCCTACGAGCAGTACTTC	CAGSWAYEQYF
TRBJ1-2	TRBV6-5	many	-	TGTGCCAGCAGTTACTTATCACAGGGTGGGGCAGACTACACCTTC	CASSYLSQGGADYTF
TRBJ1-5	TRBV6-2/TRBV6-3	-	-	TGTGCCAGCAGTTACTCGATTTTGTGGAATCAGCCCCAGCATTTT	CASSYSILWNQPQHF
TRBJ2-1	TRBV11-2	-	-	TGTGCCAGCACCCTAATAGGCCATGAGCAGTTCTTC	CASTLIGHEQFF
TRBJ2-4	TRBV14	-	-	TGTGCCAGCAGCCAAGGATTGGCCAGCGAAAAAAACATTCAGTACTTC	CASSQGLASEKNIQYF
TRBJ2-7	TRBV11-2	many	-	TGTGCCAGCAGCTTGGACGGAGGGGTCTCGGGGCAGCAGTACTTC	CASSLDGGVSGQQYF
TRBJ2-7	TRBV7-6	-	-	TGTGCCAGCAGCTTACAGTATCCTTACGAGCAGTACTTC	CASSLQYPYEQYF
TRBJ2-2	TRBV27	few	-	TGTGCCAGCAGTCTAGGGGCAGGTCTAACCGGGGAGCTGTTTTTT	CASSLGAGLTGELFF
TRBJ1-2	TRBV6-1	many	-	TGTGCCAGCAGTGAAATCGGGCTGTACGACCTCCCGAACTATGGCTACACCTTC	CASSEIGLYDLPNYGYTF
TRBJ1-1	TRBV20-1	few	-	TGCAGTGCTAGAGATCTTAACCAGGGTGACACTGAAGCTTTCTTT	CSARDLNQGDTEAFF
TRBJ2-7	TRBV3-1	few	TRBD1	TGTGCCAGCAGAAAACAGGGGGCCTACGAGCAGTACTTC	CASRKQGAYEQYF
TRBJ2-7	TRBV20-1	many	TRBD1	TGCAGTGCACGGGACAGGGGGTTCTACGAGCAGTACTTC	CSARDRGFYEQYF
TRBJ1-2	TRBV4-3	-	-	TGCGCCAGCAGCCAAGAAGCAGGGAGGAACTATGGCTACACCTTC	CASSQEAGRNYGYTF